One sample yielded the 14 T cell receptor beta chains listed below, sequenced in a study of siplizumab effects on memory and regulatory T cells. This table comes from immunoSEQ multiplex PCR, and its TCRdb copy is limited to in-frame clones, with some not included. The sample consists of about 72,000 clones, about 90% of them appearing once. Input material: CD8+ T cells sorted from blood. The receptor source for this set is a human donor in good health.

The chain joins TRBV12-5 to TRBJ2-2, with D unclear. Trimming removed 7 bases at V and 2 bases at J, with 14 bases between. Germline CDR1 LGHNT, CDR2 FRNRAP. The length of the CDR3 is 15 residues. The CDR3: CASAPSQRNTGELFF. CDR3 sequence (DNA): TGTGCTAGTGCCCCCTCGCAGAGAAACACCGGGGAGCTGTTTTTT.

This sequence joins TRBV9 and TRBJ2-1; D may match TRBD1 or TRBD2 (5 bases each). There are 15 residues in the CDR3. CDR1 is SGDLS and CDR2 is YYNGEE in the germline V gene. The germline V and J ends were trimmed by 0 bases and 5 bases, with 12 bases remaining between them. As DNA, the CDR3 is TGTGCCAGCAGCGTAGTTGCAGGGAGTAACAATGAGCAGTTCTTC. It yields the protein CASSVVAGSNNEQFF.

J is TRBJ2-7 and V is TRBV4-1; D gene unclear. V lost 0 bases and J lost 3, with 9 bases in between. The length of the CDR3 is 14 residues. Germline CDR1 is MGHRA and CDR2 is YSYEKL. The DNA of the CDR3 is TGCGCCAGCAGCCAAGAGGACCCCCACTACGAGCAGTACTTC. Residues: CASSQEDPHYEQYF.

This chain links TRBV5-6 with TRBJ2-5; D gene ambiguous. With 3 bases removed from V and 4 bases from J, the gap between germline ends came to 19 bases. Per the germline V gene, CDR1 is SGHDT and CDR2 is YYEEEE. This CDR3 has 16 amino acids. CDR3: CASSSREKEPTETQYF. The CDR3 DNA reads TGTGCCAGCAGCTCCCGCGAAAAGGAGCCCACAGAGACCCAGTACTTC.

A few counts support this clone. The CDR3 DNA reads as TGTGCCATCAGCTGGGACAGCCCCTACGAGCAGTACTTC. Its protein is CAISWDSPYEQYF. The V call is TRBV10-3, the J call TRBJ2-7, with 7 nucleotides matching TRBD1. Unmatched junction bases numbered 4, after V lost 6 bases and J lost 2 bases. The CDR3 has 13 amino acids. Germline V gives CDR1 ENHRY, CDR2 SYGVKD.

The chain employs TRBV18 and TRBJ2-1; 8 nucleotides agree with TRBD2. V was pared by 4 bases and J by 3 bases, with 11 bases of the junction left unmatched. The CDR3 is made up of 17 amino acids. Germline CDR1 is KGHSH and CDR2 is LQKENI. DNA of the CDR3: TGTGCCAGCTCACTTTATGGGCGGGAGGACTACTACAATGAGCAGTTCTTC. This encodes CASSLYGREDYYNEQFF.

This chain connects TRBV6-6 to TRBJ2-5; D is unresolved. In germline, CDR1 is MNHNY, CDR2 SVGAGI (reference sequence). Trimming took off 1 base at V and 5 bases at J, with 14 bases between the two ends. The CDR3 is 15 residues long. CDR3 loop: CASSYFSPLGETQYF. CDR3 DNA sequence: TGTGCCAGCAGTTACTTTAGCCCACTTGGGGAGACCCAGTACTTC.

This chain joins TRBV27 and TRBJ2-1; 9 bases agree with TRBD2. Per germline, CDR1 MNHEY and CDR2 SMNVEV (reference sequence). The CDR3 runs 15 residues. Losses at the gene ends were 2 bases for V and 11 bases for J; bases not matched to a gene: 10. CDR3 nucleotides: TGTGCCAGCAGTTTAGGCATTTCTAGCGGGGAAAAGCAGTTCTTC. This translates into CASSLGISSGEKQFF.

The rearrangement joins TRBV6-1 to TRBJ1-2; 7 bases are a match to TRBD1. J was trimmed by 8 bases and V by 5 bases; bases with no gene match: 14. The CDR3 has 15 residues. Germline-derived CDR1 and CDR2 are MNHNS and SASEGT. This CDR3 is CASSPPGTAGRGYTF. For the CDR3, the DNA is TGTGCCAGCAGTCCTCCGGGGACAGCGGGCCGCGGCTACACCTTC.

The V and J genes are TRBV29-1 and TRBJ2-3, with no clear D. The CDR3 is made up of 10 amino acids. The V gene lost 3 bases and the J gene lost 6 bases, with 4 bases spanning the gap. CDR1 and CDR2 (germline): SQVTM, ANQGSEA. CDR3 sequence (DNA): TGCAGCGTTGACGCGGATACGCAGTATTTT. It translates to CSVDADTQYF.

This chain connects TRBV28 to TRBJ2-7; D is ambiguous. The CDR3 has 13 amino acids. V lost 2 bases and J lost 3, with 8 bases in between. CDR1 MDHEN and CDR2 SYDVKM come from the germline V gene. The CDR3 protein is CASSLGQNYEQYF. CDR3 nucleotide sequence: TGTGCCAGCAGTTTAGGGCAGAACTACGAGCAGTACTTC.

The gene calls are TRBV27 and TRBJ2-1, with 9 bases identical to TRBD2. This CDR3 is 15 amino acids long. Looked up from germline, CDR1 is MNHEY and CDR2 is SMNVEV (reference sequence). V shed 7 bases and J 0 bases; nucleotides not matched to a gene: 4. CDR3 in DNA: TGTGCCAGCATCCTTAGCGGGAGCTCCTACAATGAGCAGTTCTTC. Its translation is CASILSGSSYNEQFF.

The gene calls are TRBV29-1 and TRBJ1-2, with 9 bases matching TRBD1. This CDR3 is built from 12 residues. V shed 8 bases and J 7 bases; nucleotides not matched to a gene: 8. The germline V gene encodes CDR1 SQVTM and CDR2 ANQGSEA. The CDR3, as DNA: TGCAGCTTCAGGGACAGGGAATCTGGCTACACCTTC. Its protein product is CSFRDRESGYTF.

The chain joins TRBV7-9 to TRBJ2-1; 10 bases line up with TRBD2. Germline values: CDR1 SEHNR, CDR2 FQNEAQ (reference sequence). V trimming: 5 bases; J trimming: 11 bases; junction bases outside the gene matches: 12. CDR3 length equals 15 residues. The CDR3 nucleotides are TGTGCCAGCAGCCCGGTGTCTAGCGGGAGACTTCAGCAGTTCTTC. This translates into CASSPVSSGRLQQFF.